A selection of T cell receptor beta chains follows, all from one sample in a study of T cell repertoires in cytomegalovirus infection. These receptors are not linked to any known antigen. TCRdb reprocessed the reads via MiXCR and lists one record per CDR3 protein. This table holds around 750,000 distinct CDR3 sequences, 30% to 35% found once. The sample consisted of cultured CD8+ T cells from PBMCs, taken from culture after CMV antigen stimulation. These receptors all come from a human donor in good health (CMV status not recorded). Some clones in this sample may be carry-over from other donors' samples. CDR3s include the opening cysteine and the closing phenylalanine or tryptophan. D genes are given only for firm matches. Not all rows give a size; the values are once, few, many and, for expanded clones, a class.

>-|TRBJ1-4|many|TRBV7-2
CASSWDATNEKLFF
TGTGCCAGCAGCTGGGATGCAACTAATGAAAAACTGTTTTTT
>-|TRBJ2-4|-|TRBV13
CASSSQASAKNIQYF
TGTGCCAGCAGTTCCCAGGCGTCAGCCAAAAACATTCAGTACTTC
>TRBD2|TRBJ2-3|-|TRBV4-1
CASSQVVGVAGDTQYF
TGCGCCAGCAGCCAAGTTGTCGGGGTAGCGGGAGATACGCAGTATTTT
>-|TRBJ1-2|-|TRBV12-5
CASGLFRGRTYGYTF
TGTGCTAGTGGTTTGTTCCGGGGCAGGACCTATGGCTACACCTTC
>-|TRBJ2-2|few|TRBV28
CASSRREYTGELFF
TGTGCCAGCAGTCGCAGGGAATACACCGGGGAGCTGTTTTTT
>TRBD1|TRBJ1-3|once|TRBV14
CASSYRDRENGNTIYF
TGTGCCAGCAGCTACCGGGACAGGGAGAATGGAAACACCATATATTTT
>-|TRBJ1-1|-|TRBV9
CASRGPYGDNTEAFF
TGTGCCAGCAGGGGGCCGTATGGGGATAACACTGAAGCTTTCTTT
>TRBD1|TRBJ1-1|-|TRBV3-1
CASSPYRGRNTEAFF
TGTGCCAGCAGCCCTTACAGGGGCAGGAACACTGAAGCTTTCTTT
>-|TRBJ1-1|few|TRBV27
CASSNLRTIALSEAFF
TGTGCCAGCAGTAACCTTAGGACAATAGCTCTCTCTGAAGCTTTCTTT
>TRBD2|TRBJ2-3|-|TRBV4-1
CASSQETSEPQYF
TGCGCCAGCAGCCAAGAGACTAGCGAGCCGCAGTATTTT
>TRBD2|TRBJ2-1|-|TRBV24-1
CATSAGGGEQFF
TGTGCCACTTCAGCGGGGGGCGGTGAGCAGTTCTTC
>TRBD1|TRBJ1-2|-|TRBV14
CASSQVGQGSGYTF
TGTGCCAGCAGCCAAGTTGGACAGGGGTCTGGCTACACCTTC
>TRBD2|TRBJ2-3|-|TRBV28
CVSRLAGGGTDTQYF
TGTGTCAGCAGACTAGCGGGGGGCGGCACAGATACGCAGTATTTT
>TRBD1|TRBJ1-2|few|TRBV2
CASTPGGSGGYTF
TGTGCCAGCACTCCAGGGGGGTCCGGGGGCTACACCTTC
>-|TRBJ2-5|-|TRBV7-8
CASSLVPGTGETQYF
TGTGCCAGCAGCTTAGTTCCAGGGACGGGAGAGACCCAGTACTTC
>TRBD2|TRBJ2-1|-|TRBV27
CASSLPAGGPYNEQFF
TGTGCCAGCAGTTTACCAGCGGGGGGGCCGTACAATGAGCAGTTCTTC
>-|TRBJ2-1|-|TRBV5-1
CASSSLLGYGNEQFF
TGCGCCAGCAGCTCTTTATTGGGGTACGGCAATGAGCAGTTCTTC
>TRBD1|TRBJ2-4|few|TRBV19
CASSLQGANIQYF
TGTGCCAGTAGCCTACAGGGGGCTAACATTCAGTACTTC
>-|TRBJ2-1|few|TRBV5-4
CASSPLGAYNEQFF
TGTGCCAGCAGCCCCCTGGGGGCCTACAATGAGCAGTTCTTC
>TRBD2|TRBJ2-1|few|TRBV4-3
CASSQGLAGVYEQFF
TGCGCCAGCAGCCAGGGACTAGCGGGGGTTTATGAGCAGTTCTTC
>-|TRBJ1-1|few|TRBV27
CASSFNPGADTEAFF
TGTGCCAGCAGTTTCAACCCCGGGGCCGACACTGAAGCTTTCTTT
>TRBD1|TRBJ2-1|-|TRBV29-1
CSVLGTGGLNEQFF
TGCAGCGTTCTAGGGACAGGGGGCCTAAATGAGCAGTTCTTC
>-|TRBJ2-7|-|TRBV6-2/TRBV6-3
CASSYSVRAGAYEQYF
TGTGCCAGCAGTTACTCGGTCCGGGCAGGGGCCTACGAGCAGTACTTC
>TRBD1|TRBJ2-1|many|TRBV7-2
CASSLGGYQGAFSYNEQFF
TGTGCCAGCAGCTTAGGCGGTTACCAGGGGGCTTTTTCCTACAATGAGCAGTTCTTC
>-|TRBJ1-2|-|TRBV14
CASSPTRPYGYTF
TGTGCCAGCAGCCCAACCCGCCCCTATGGCTACACCTTC
>-|TRBJ1-6|few|TRBV6-5
CASSYSATMGPLHF
TGTGCCAGCAGTTACTCGGCGACCATGGGACCCCTCCACTTT
>-|TRBJ1-4|few|TRBV12-3/TRBV12-4
CASGRSRDEDEKLFF
TGTGCCAGCGGACGGAGCAGGGATGAGGATGAAAAACTGTTTTTT
>-|TRBJ1-2|-|TRBV27
CASRPQGRDYGYTF
TGTGCCAGCAGACCCCAAGGTCGGGACTATGGCTACACCTTC
>-|TRBJ1-2|many|TRBV7-6
CASSPGAIPDTLYGYTF
TGTGCCAGCAGCCCTGGGGCTATTCCGGACACCCTCTATGGCTACACCTTC
>TRBD2|TRBJ2-5|-|TRBV9
CASSIGLAGIVETQYF
TGTGCCAGCAGCATCGGACTAGCGGGGATCGTAGAGACCCAGTACTTC
>TRBD1|TRBJ2-1|many|TRBV7-6
CASSSPDRGAYEQFF
TGTGCCAGCAGCTCACCTGACAGGGGGGCCTATGAGCAGTTCTTC
>TRBD1|TRBJ2-1|-|TRBV24-1
CATSDLLGGGNEQFF
TGTGCCACCAGTGATTTGCTAGGGGGCGGGAATGAGCAGTTCTTC
>TRBD1|TRBJ2-3|-|TRBV6-1
CASSETPSGTGTSDTQYF
TGTGCCAGCAGTGAAACCCCCTCCGGGACAGGGACGTCAGATACGCAGTATTTT
>TRBD1|TRBJ2-3|-|TRBV6-5
CASSYSGQGFADTQYF
TGTGCCAGCAGTTACTCCGGACAGGGTTTCGCAGATACGCAGTATTTT
>-|TRBJ2-2|many|TRBV10-3
CAISGPGAGTGELFF
TGTGCCATCAGTGGTCCCGGGGCGGGCACCGGGGAGCTGTTTTTT
>TRBD1|TRBJ1-1|few|TRBV7-9
CASRGQGWTEAFF
TGTGCCAGCAGGGGACAGGGGTGGACTGAAGCTTTCTTT
>-|TRBJ1-2|few|TRBV5-5
CASSSGFTGSYGYTF
TGTGCCAGCAGCTCTGGGTTCACTGGGTCCTATGGCTACACCTTC
>-|TRBJ2-1|-|TRBV6-2/TRBV6-3
CASSYSSGPTSSYNEQFF
TGTGCCAGCAGTTACTCGAGTGGGCCGACTTCCTCCTACAATGAGCAGTTCTTC
>-|TRBJ2-1|few|TRBV6-6
CASSSTPMGRVDNEQFF
TGTGCCAGCAGTTCCACTCCAATGGGCAGGGTAGACAATGAGCAGTTCTTC
>-|TRBJ2-3|few|TRBV7-6
CASSAPGEDTQYF
TGTGCCAGCAGCGCCCCAGGGGAAGATACGCAGTATTTT
>-|TRBJ1-2|many|TRBV7-9
CASSPRIDGYTF
TGTGCCAGCAGCCCCCGGATCGACGGCTACACCTTC
>TRBD1|TRBJ1-4|many|TRBV7-6
CASSLEGTGPPEKLFF
TGTGCCAGCAGCTTAGAAGGGACAGGGCCTCCGGAAAAACTGTTTTTT
>TRBD1|TRBJ2-3|once|TRBV5-4
CPSSFTGGLGDTQYF
TGTCCCAGCAGTTTTACAGGGGGCCTGGGAGATACGCAGTATTTT
>-|TRBJ1-2|-|TRBV4-1
CASSQDRDIPKRGYTF
TGCGCCAGCAGCCAAGATCGGGACATCCCAAAACGGGGCTACACCTTC
>-|TRBJ2-3|-|TRBV7-8
CASSQVLRAQYF
TGTGCCAGCAGCCAGGTTCTTAGGGCGCAGTATTTT
>-|TRBJ1-1|-|TRBV10-2
CASSESRAGNTEAFF
TGCGCCAGCAGTGAGTCTCGGGCAGGGAACACTGAAGCTTTCTTT
>TRBD1|TRBJ2-5|few|TRBV7-9
CAATGARPETQYF
TGTGCCGCTACAGGGGCTAGGCCAGAGACCCAGTACTTC
>-|TRBJ1-4|few|TRBV6-6
CASSYTGNEKLFF
TGTGCCAGCAGTTACACGGGGAATGAAAAACTGTTTTTT
>-|TRBJ1-4|few|TRBV19
CASSYGFEKLFF
TGTGCCAGCAGTTACGGTTTTGAAAAACTGTTTTTT
>-|TRBJ1-5|-|TRBV19
CASTRGDYNQPQHF
TGTGCCAGTACCCGCGGGGATTATAATCAGCCCCAGCATTTT
>-|TRBJ2-2|few|TRBV6-1
CASSMTGELFF
TGTGCCAGCAGTATGACCGGGGAGCTGTTTTTT
>TRBD2|TRBJ2-3|few|TRBV12-5
CASGFGAGVSTDTQYF
TGTGCTAGTGGTTTTGGAGCGGGGGTTTCCACAGATACGCAGTATTTT
>TRBD1|TRBJ2-6|many|TRBV9
CASSVSTGTGGSGANVLTF
TGTGCCAGCAGCGTCTCTACCGGGACAGGGGGCTCTGGGGCCAACGTCCTGACTTTC
>TRBD2|TRBJ2-1|few|TRBV4-3
CASSQGSLAGGYNEQFF
TGCGCCAGCAGCCAAGGCAGCCTAGCGGGGGGGTACAATGAGCAGTTCTTC
>-|TRBJ1-6|few|TRBV9
CASSPPGRNNSPLHF
TGTGCCAGCAGCCCCCCAGGTCGGAATAATTCACCCCTCCACTTT
>TRBD2|TRBJ2-2|once|TRBV4-3
CASSQRSGGFAGELFF
TGCGCCAGCAGCCAAAGAAGCGGGGGCTTCGCCGGGGAGCTGTTTTTT
>-|TRBJ2-3|-|TRBV6-1
CASIFGGGRTDTQYF
TGTGCCAGCATTTTCGGCGGTGGTAGAACAGATACGCAGTATTTT